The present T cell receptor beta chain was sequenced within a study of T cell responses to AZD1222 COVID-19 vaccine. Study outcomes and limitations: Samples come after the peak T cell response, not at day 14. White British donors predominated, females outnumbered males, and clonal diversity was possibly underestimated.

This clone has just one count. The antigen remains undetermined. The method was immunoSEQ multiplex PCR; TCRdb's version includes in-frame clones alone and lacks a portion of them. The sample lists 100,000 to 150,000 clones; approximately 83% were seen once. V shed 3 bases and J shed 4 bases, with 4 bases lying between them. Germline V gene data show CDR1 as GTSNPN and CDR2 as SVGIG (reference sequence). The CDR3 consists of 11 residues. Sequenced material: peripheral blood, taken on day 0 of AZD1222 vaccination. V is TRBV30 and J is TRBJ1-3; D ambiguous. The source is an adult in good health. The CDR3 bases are TGTGCCTGGAGCAAAGGAAACACCATATATTTT. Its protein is CAWSKGNTIYF.